A selection of T cell receptor beta chains follows, all from one sample in a study of human T cells and chemical hapten exposure. Each CDR3 protein is one row after TCRdb ran MiXCR on the RACE reads. The data contain 180,000 or so distinct CDR3 sequences, roughly 30% of them singletons. Sequenced here: whole blood, sampled in connection with sensitization to the hapten diphenylcyclopropenone (DPC). The receptors stem from a woman aged 25-40 years with alopecia areata. Some clones in this sample may be carry-over from other donors' samples. CDR3s include the opening cysteine and the closing phenylalanine or tryptophan. The order of the fields is J gene, D gene, V gene, clone size, CDR3 protein, CDR3 DNA. The D gene is left open where the match is weak. Clone size is shown for a subset of rows, as once, few, many or a class of expanded clone.

J gene: TRBJ1-1; D gene: TRBD1; V gene: TRBV20-1; clone size: NA; CDR3 protein: CSARNPARGFTEAFF; CDR3 DNA: TGCAGTGCTAGGAACCCCGCCAGGGGGTTCACTGAAGCTTTCTTT
J gene: TRBJ1-3; D gene: TRBD1; V gene: TRBV9; clone size: NA; CDR3 protein: CASSVQGAVGNSGNTIYF; CDR3 DNA: TGTGCCAGCAGCGTACAGGGGGCCGTAGGCAACTCTGGAAACACCATATATTTT
J gene: TRBJ2-2; D gene: NA; V gene: TRBV5-1; clone size: NA; CDR3 protein: CASSTQLENTGELFF; CDR3 DNA: TGCGCCAGCAGCACCCAGCTAGAAAACACCGGGGAGCTGTTTTTT
J gene: TRBJ1-1; D gene: NA; V gene: TRBV12-3/TRBV12-4; clone size: few; CDR3 protein: CASSPTTGSSNTEAFF; CDR3 DNA: TGTGCCAGCAGTCCGACTACCGGGTCCTCGAACACTGAAGCTTTCTTT
J gene: TRBJ2-1; D gene: TRBD1; V gene: TRBV2; clone size: NA; CDR3 protein: CASSGSGGHEQFF; CDR3 DNA: TGTGCCAGCAGCGGATCAGGGGGCCATGAGCAGTTCTTC
J gene: TRBJ1-6; D gene: TRBD1; V gene: TRBV28; clone size: NA; CDR3 protein: CASMTGGSYNSPLHF; CDR3 DNA: TGTGCCAGCATGACAGGGGGCTCCTATAATTCACCCCTCCACTTT
J gene: TRBJ2-1; D gene: TRBD1; V gene: TRBV10-3; clone size: few; CDR3 protein: CAISGKGTGGGNEQFF; CDR3 DNA: TGTGCCATCAGTGGAAAAGGGACAGGGGGCGGGAATGAGCAGTTCTTC
J gene: TRBJ1-2; D gene: NA; V gene: TRBV29-1; clone size: NA; CDR3 protein: CSARDREYGGYTF; CDR3 DNA: TGCAGCGCCAGGGACCGGGAGTACGGCGGCTACACCTTC
J gene: TRBJ1-1; D gene: NA; V gene: TRBV5-1; clone size: many; CDR3 protein: CASRHEDLNTEAFF; CDR3 DNA: TGCGCCAGCAGGCATGAGGATTTGAACACTGAAGCTTTCTTT
J gene: TRBJ1-5; D gene: NA; V gene: TRBV6-5; clone size: NA; CDR3 protein: CASSSQNQPQHF; CDR3 DNA: TGTGCCAGCAGTTCGCAAAATCAGCCCCAGCATTTT
J gene: TRBJ2-7; D gene: TRBD2; V gene: TRBV6-5; clone size: NA; CDR3 protein: CASSRGLAGSGEQYF; CDR3 DNA: TGTGCCAGCAGTCGGGGACTAGCGGGGTCGGGGGAGCAGTACTTC
J gene: TRBJ1-5; D gene: NA; V gene: TRBV28; clone size: NA; CDR3 protein: CASSSGLGNQPQHF; CDR3 DNA: TGTGCCAGCAGTTCGGGACTTGGCAATCAGCCCCAGCATTTT
J gene: TRBJ1-1; D gene: NA; V gene: TRBV6-1; clone size: NA; CDR3 protein: CASRNIWDTEAFF; CDR3 DNA: TGTGCCAGCAGGAACATTTGGGACACTGAAGCTTTCTTT
J gene: TRBJ2-6; D gene: TRBD1; V gene: TRBV20-1; clone size: once; CDR3 protein: CSFHSGTGPSGANVLTF; CDR3 DNA: TGCAGTTTCCACTCCGGGACAGGGCCCTCTGGGGCCAACGTCCTGACTTTC
J gene: TRBJ2-5; D gene: TRBD1; V gene: TRBV12-3/TRBV12-4; clone size: NA; CDR3 protein: CASSKWTGEETQYF; CDR3 DNA: TGTGCCAGCAGTAAATGGACAGGGGAAGAGACCCAGTACTTC
J gene: TRBJ2-4; D gene: NA; V gene: TRBV29-1; clone size: NA; CDR3 protein: CSVEDRASRGDIQYF; CDR3 DNA: TGCAGCGTTGAAGATCGCGCCTCAAGGGGAGACATTCAGTACTTC
J gene: TRBJ2-3; D gene: TRBD2; V gene: TRBV7-2; clone size: few; CDR3 protein: CASRLGGGTDTQYF; CDR3 DNA: TGTGCCAGCAGACTAGGCGGGGGAACAGATACGCAGTATTTT
J gene: TRBJ2-3; D gene: NA; V gene: TRBV28; clone size: NA; CDR3 protein: CASIRTTTDTQYF; CDR3 DNA: TGTGCCAGCATTCGGACCACGACAGATACGCAGTATTTT
J gene: TRBJ1-5; D gene: NA; V gene: TRBV4-3; clone size: NA; CDR3 protein: CASSYDTNQPQHF; CDR3 DNA: TGCGCCAGCAGCTATGACACCAATCAGCCCCAGCATTTT
J gene: TRBJ2-5; D gene: TRBD2; V gene: TRBV28; clone size: NA; CDR3 protein: CASNPGGLAGMETQYF; CDR3 DNA: TGTGCCAGCAATCCTGGGGGACTAGCGGGGATGGAGACCCAGTACTTC
J gene: TRBJ2-3; D gene: TRBD1; V gene: TRBV28; clone size: few; CDR3 protein: CASIPGQKTDTQYF; CDR3 DNA: TGTGCCAGCATCCCGGGACAGAAAACAGATACGCAGTATTTT
J gene: TRBJ2-7; D gene: NA; V gene: TRBV7-6; clone size: NA; CDR3 protein: CASSLRGSEGVSSYEQYF; CDR3 DNA: TGTGCCAGCAGCTTAAGGGGTTCGGAGGGGGTGAGCTCCTACGAGCAGTACTTC
J gene: TRBJ2-5; D gene: TRBD2; V gene: TRBV29-1; clone size: few; CDR3 protein: CSVGVAGAGETQYF; CDR3 DNA: TGCAGCGTTGGAGTAGCGGGGGCGGGGGAGACCCAGTACTTC
J gene: TRBJ2-3; D gene: NA; V gene: TRBV27; clone size: NA; CDR3 protein: CASSRVYTDTQYF; CDR3 DNA: TGTGCCAGCTCCCGGGTCTACACAGATACGCAGTATTTT
J gene: TRBJ2-4; D gene: NA; V gene: TRBV28; clone size: few; CDR3 protein: CASSQDQGNIQYF; CDR3 DNA: TGTGCCAGCAGCCAAGATCAGGGAAACATTCAGTACTTC
J gene: TRBJ2-7; D gene: TRBD1; V gene: TRBV6-6; clone size: NA; CDR3 protein: CASGTGMNEQYF; CDR3 DNA: TGTGCCAGCGGGACAGGGATGAACGAGCAGTACTTC
J gene: TRBJ1-4; D gene: NA; V gene: TRBV28; clone size: once; CDR3 protein: CASSYDSGLVKPFF; CDR3 DNA: TGTGCCAGCAGTTATGACAGTGGGCTTGTAAAACCGTTTTTT
J gene: TRBJ2-1; D gene: NA; V gene: TRBV20-1; clone size: few; CDR3 protein: CSADAGTDNEQFF; CDR3 DNA: TGCAGTGCTGATGCGGGGACGGACAATGAGCAGTTCTTC
J gene: TRBJ1-6; D gene: TRBD1; V gene: TRBV4-3; clone size: NA; CDR3 protein: CASSTQTGTGANSPLHF; CDR3 DNA: TGCGCCAGCAGCACCCAGACTGGGACAGGGGCGAATTCACCCCTCCACTTT
J gene: TRBJ1-2; D gene: NA; V gene: TRBV28; clone size: few; CDR3 protein: CATEATGFEGYTF; CDR3 DNA: TGTGCCACCGAGGCTACAGGGTTCGAAGGCTACACCTTC
J gene: TRBJ2-7; D gene: NA; V gene: TRBV12-3/TRBV12-4; clone size: NA; CDR3 protein: CASSPRPDEQYF; CDR3 DNA: TGTGCCAGCAGTCCCCGACCGGACGAGCAGTACTTC
J gene: TRBJ2-7; D gene: NA; V gene: TRBV7-2; clone size: NA; CDR3 protein: CASSKPGASEQYF; CDR3 DNA: TGTGCCAGCAGCAAGCCCGGGGCCTCCGAGCAGTACTTC
J gene: TRBJ2-7; D gene: NA; V gene: TRBV28; clone size: many; CDR3 protein: CASTRGLEQYF; CDR3 DNA: TGTGCCAGCACCCGGGGGTTAGAGCAGTACTTC
J gene: TRBJ2-2; D gene: NA; V gene: TRBV6-2/TRBV6-3; clone size: medium-sized; CDR3 protein: CASSYRDTGELFF; CDR3 DNA: TGTGCCAGCAGTTACCGGGACACCGGGGAGCTGTTTTTT
J gene: TRBJ2-7; D gene: NA; V gene: TRBV7-2; clone size: few; CDR3 protein: CASSPGFPNEQYF; CDR3 DNA: TGTGCCAGCAGCCCGGGGTTTCCAAACGAGCAGTACTTC